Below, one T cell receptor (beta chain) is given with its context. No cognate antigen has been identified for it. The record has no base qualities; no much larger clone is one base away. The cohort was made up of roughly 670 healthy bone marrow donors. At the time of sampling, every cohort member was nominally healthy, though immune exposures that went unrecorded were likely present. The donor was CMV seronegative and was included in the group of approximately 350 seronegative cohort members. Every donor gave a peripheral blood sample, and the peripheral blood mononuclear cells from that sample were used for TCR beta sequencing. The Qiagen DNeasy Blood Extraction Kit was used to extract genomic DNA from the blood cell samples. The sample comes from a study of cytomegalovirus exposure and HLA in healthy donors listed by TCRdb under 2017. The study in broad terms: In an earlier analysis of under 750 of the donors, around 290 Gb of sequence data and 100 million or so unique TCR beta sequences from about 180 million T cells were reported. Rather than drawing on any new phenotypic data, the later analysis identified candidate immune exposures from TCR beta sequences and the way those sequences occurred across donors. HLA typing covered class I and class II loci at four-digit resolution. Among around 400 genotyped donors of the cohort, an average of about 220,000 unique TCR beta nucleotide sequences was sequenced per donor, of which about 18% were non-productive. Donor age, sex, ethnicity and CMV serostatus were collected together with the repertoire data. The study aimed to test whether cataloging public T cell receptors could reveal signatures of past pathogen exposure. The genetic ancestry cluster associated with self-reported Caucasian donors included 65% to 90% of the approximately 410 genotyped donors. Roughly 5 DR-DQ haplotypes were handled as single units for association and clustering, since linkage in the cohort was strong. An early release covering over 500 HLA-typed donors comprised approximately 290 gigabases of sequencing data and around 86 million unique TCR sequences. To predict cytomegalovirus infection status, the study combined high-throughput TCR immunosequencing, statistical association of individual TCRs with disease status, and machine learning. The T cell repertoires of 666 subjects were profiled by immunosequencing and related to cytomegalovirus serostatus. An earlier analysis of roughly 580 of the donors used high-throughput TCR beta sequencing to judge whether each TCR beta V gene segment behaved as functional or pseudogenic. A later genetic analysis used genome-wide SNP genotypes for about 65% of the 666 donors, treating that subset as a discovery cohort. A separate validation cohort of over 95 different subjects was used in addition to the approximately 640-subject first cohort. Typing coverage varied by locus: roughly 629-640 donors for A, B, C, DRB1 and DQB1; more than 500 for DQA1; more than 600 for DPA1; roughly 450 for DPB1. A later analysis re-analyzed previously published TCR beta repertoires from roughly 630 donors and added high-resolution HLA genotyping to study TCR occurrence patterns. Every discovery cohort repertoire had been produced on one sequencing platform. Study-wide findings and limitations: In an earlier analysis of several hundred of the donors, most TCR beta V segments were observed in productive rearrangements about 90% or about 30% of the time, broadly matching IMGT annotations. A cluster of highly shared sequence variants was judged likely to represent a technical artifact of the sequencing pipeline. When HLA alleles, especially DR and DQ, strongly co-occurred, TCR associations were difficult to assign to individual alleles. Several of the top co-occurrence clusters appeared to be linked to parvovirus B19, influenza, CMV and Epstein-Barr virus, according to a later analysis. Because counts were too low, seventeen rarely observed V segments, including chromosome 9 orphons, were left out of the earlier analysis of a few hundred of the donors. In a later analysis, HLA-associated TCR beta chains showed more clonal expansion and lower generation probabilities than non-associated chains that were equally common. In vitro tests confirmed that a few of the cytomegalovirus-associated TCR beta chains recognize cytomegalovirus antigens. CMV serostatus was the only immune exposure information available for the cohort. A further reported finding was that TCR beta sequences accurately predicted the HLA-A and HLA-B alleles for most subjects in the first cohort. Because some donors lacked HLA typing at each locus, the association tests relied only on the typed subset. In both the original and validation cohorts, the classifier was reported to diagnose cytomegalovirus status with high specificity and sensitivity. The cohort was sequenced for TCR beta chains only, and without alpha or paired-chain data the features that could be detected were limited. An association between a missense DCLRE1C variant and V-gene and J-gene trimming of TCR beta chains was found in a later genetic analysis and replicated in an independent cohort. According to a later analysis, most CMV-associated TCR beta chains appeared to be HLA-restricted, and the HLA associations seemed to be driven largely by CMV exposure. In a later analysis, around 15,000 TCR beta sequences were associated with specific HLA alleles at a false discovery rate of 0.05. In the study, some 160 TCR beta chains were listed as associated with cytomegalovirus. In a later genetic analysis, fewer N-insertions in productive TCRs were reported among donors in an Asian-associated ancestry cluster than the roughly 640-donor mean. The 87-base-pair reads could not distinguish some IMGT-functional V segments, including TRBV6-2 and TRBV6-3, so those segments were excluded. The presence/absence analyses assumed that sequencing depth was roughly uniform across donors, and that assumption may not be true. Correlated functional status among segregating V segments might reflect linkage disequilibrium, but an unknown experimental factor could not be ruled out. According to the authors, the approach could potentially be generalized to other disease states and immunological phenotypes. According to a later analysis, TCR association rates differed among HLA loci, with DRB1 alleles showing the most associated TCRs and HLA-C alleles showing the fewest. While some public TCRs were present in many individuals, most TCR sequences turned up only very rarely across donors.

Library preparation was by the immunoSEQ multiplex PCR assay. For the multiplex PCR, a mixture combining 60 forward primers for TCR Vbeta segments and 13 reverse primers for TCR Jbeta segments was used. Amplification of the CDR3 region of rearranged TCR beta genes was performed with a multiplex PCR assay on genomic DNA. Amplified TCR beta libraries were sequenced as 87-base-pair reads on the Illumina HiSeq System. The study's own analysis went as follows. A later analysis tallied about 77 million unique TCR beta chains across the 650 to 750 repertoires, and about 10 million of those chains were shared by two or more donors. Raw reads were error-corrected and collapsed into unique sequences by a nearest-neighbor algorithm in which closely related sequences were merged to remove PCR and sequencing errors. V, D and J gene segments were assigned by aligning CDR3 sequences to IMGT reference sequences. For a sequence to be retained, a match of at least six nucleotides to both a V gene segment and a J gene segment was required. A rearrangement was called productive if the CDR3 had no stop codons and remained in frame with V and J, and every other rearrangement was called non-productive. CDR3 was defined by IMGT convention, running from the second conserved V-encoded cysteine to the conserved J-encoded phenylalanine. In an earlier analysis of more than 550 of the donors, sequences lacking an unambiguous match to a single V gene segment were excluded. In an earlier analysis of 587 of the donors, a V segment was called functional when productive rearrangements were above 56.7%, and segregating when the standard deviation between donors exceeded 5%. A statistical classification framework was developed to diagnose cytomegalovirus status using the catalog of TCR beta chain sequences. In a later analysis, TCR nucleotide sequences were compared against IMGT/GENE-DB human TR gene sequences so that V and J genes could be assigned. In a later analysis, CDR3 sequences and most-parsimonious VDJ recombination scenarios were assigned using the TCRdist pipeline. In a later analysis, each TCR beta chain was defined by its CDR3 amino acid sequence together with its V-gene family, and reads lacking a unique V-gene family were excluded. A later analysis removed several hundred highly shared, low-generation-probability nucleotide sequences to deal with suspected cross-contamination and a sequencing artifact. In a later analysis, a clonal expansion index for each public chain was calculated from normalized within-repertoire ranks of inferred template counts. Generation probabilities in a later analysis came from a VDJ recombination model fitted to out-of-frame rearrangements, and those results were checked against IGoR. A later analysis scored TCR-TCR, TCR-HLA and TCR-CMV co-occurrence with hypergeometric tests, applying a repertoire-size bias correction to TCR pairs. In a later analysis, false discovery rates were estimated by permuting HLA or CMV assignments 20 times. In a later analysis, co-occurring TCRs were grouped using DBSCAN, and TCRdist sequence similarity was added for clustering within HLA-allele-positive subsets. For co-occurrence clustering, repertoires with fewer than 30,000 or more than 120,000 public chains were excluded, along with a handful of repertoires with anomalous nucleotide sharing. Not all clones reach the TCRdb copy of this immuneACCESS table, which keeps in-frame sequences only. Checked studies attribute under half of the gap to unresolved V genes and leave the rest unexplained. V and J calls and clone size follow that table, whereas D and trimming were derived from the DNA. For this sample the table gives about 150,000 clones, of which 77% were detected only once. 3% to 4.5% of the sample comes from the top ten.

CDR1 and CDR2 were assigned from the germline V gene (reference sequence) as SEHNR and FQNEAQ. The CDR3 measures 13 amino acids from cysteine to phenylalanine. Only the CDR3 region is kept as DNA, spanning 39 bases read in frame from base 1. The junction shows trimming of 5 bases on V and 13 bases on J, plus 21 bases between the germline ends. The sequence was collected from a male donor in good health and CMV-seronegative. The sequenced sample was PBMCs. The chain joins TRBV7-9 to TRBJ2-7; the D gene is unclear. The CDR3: CASSHPAATRRYF. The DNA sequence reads TGTGCCAGCAGCCACCCCGCAGCGACCCGCCGATACTTC.